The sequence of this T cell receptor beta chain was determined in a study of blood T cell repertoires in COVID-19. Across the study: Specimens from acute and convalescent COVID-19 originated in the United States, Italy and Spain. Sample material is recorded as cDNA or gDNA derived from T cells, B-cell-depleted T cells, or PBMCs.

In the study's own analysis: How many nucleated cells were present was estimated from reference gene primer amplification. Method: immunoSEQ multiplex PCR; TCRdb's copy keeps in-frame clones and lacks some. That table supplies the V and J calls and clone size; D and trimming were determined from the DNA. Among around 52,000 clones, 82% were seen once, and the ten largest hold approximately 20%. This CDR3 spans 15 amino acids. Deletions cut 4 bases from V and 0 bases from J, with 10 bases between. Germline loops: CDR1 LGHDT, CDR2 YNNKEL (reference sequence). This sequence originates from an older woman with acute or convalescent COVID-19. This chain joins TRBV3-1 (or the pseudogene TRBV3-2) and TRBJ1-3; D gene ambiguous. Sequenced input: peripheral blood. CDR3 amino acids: CASSPRRSSGNTIYF. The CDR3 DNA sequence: TGTGCCAGCAGCCCCAGACGGAGCTCTGGAAACACCATATATTTT.